Listed below are T cell receptor beta chains from one sample, sequenced in a study of blood T cell repertoires in COVID-19. Method: immunoSEQ multiplex PCR; TCRdb's copy keeps in-frame clones and lacks some. The repertoire consists of 200,000 to 250,000 clones, with about 80% occurring once and the leading ten covering roughly 3%. The sequenced sample was peripheral blood. Every receptor here comes from a woman aged 25 to 39 who had recovered from COVID-19. Both conserved end residues are part of each CDR3. The order of the fields is D gene, J gene, V gene, clone size, CDR3 protein, CDR3 DNA. D genes are given only for firm matches. Expanded clones are given a class, and other clones once, few, many or no size at all.

D: .
J: TRBJ2-5
V: TRBV10-3
size: few
CDR3: CAISAQGREETQYF
DNA: TGTGCCATCAGTGCTCAGGGGAGGGAAGAGACCCAGTACTTC

D: .
J: TRBJ2-7
V: TRBV15
size: .
CDR3: CATSRGNYEQYF
DNA: TGTGCCACCAGCAGAGGTAACTACGAGCAGTACTTC

D: .
J: TRBJ2-1
V: TRBV14
size: .
CDR3: CASSHQGSYNEQFF
DNA: TGTGCCAGCAGCCATCAGGGCTCCTACAATGAGCAGTTCTTC

D: TRBD2
J: TRBJ2-7
V: TRBV11-1
size: .
CDR3: CASSPRPSGGIYEQYF
DNA: TGTGCCAGCAGCCCCCGGCCTAGCGGGGGGATCTACGAGCAGTACTTC

D: .
J: TRBJ2-1
V: TRBV11-2
size: .
CDR3: CASSDGRSNEQFF
DNA: TGTGCCAGCAGCGACGGGAGATCCAATGAGCAGTTCTTC

D: .
J: TRBJ1-4
V: TRBV19
size: .
CDR3: CASSAVIATNEKLFF
DNA: TGTGCCAGTAGTGCGGTAATTGCAACTAATGAAAAACTGTTTTTT

D: TRBD1
J: TRBJ1-1
V: TRBV5-1
size: .
CDR3: CASSLFPRDRGYANTEAFF
DNA: TGCGCCAGCAGCCTATTCCCCCGGGACAGGGGGTACGCGAACACTGAAGCTTTCTTT

D: TRBD2
J: TRBJ2-7
V: TRBV10-1
size: .
CDR3: CASSAGTTLYEQYF
DNA: TGCGCCAGCAGTGCCGGGACTACCCTCTACGAGCAGTACTTC

D: .
J: TRBJ2-2
V: TRBV5-1
size: many
CDR3: CASSFQGSGELFF
DNA: TGCGCCAGCAGCTTTCAGGGTTCCGGGGAGCTGTTTTTT

D: .
J: TRBJ1-5
V: TRBV28
size: once
CDR3: CASSFSGRGGNQPQHF
DNA: TGTGCCAGCAGTTTCTCGGGGAGGGGTGGCAATCAGCCCCAGCATTTT

D: TRBD2
J: TRBJ2-2
V: TRBV9
size: .
CDR3: CASSVADPSGSQNTGELFF
DNA: TGTGCCAGCAGCGTAGCTGACCCTAGCGGGAGCCAGAACACCGGGGAGCTGTTTTTT

D: .
J: TRBJ2-7
V: TRBV9
size: .
CDR3: CASSFRSETYEQYF
DNA: TGTGCCAGCAGCTTCCGTAGCGAAACCTACGAGCAGTACTTC